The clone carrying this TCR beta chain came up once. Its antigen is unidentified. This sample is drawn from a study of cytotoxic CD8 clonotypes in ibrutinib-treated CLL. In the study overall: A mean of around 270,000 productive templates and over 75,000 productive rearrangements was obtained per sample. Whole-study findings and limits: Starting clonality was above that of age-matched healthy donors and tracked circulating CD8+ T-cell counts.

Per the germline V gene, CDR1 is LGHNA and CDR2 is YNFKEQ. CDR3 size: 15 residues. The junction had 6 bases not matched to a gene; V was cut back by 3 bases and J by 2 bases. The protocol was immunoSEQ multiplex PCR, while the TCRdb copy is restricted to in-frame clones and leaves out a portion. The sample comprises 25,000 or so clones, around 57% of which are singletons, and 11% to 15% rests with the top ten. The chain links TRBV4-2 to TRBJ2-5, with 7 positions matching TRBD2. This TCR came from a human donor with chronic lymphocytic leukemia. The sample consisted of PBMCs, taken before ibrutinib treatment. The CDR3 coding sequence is TGTGCCAGCAGCCAGGACCTAGCGGTACAAGAGACCCAGTACTTC. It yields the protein CASSQDLAVQETQYF.